This is a list of T cell receptor beta chains from one sample in a study of shared clonotypes between healthy human individuals. The table came from immunoSEQ multiplex PCR; TCRdb's copy has only in-frame clones and leaves some out. Of millions of clones in the sample, roughly 95% are singletons; the top ten hold 0.13%. Material: naive CD4+ T cells sorted from blood. The receptors come from a man in his late teens or twenties in good health. CDR3s include the opening cysteine and the closing phenylalanine or tryptophan. Each record gives: J gene, clone size, V gene, D gene, CDR3 DNA, CDR3 protein. The D gene is left open where the match is weak. Expanded clones are given a class, and other clones once, few, many or no size at all.

j_call: TRBJ1-4; clone_size: -; v_call: TRBV10-2; d_call: -; cdr3_nt: TGCGCCAGCAGTGACCTGGAAAAACTGTTTTTT; cdr3_aa: CASSDLEKLFF
j_call: TRBJ2-7; clone_size: -; v_call: TRBV5-1; d_call: TRBD2; cdr3_nt: TGCGCCAGCAGCTTGGAGGGAGGGCTTGGCTCCTACGAGCAGTACTTC; cdr3_aa: CASSLEGGLGSYEQYF
j_call: TRBJ1-5; clone_size: -; v_call: TRBV29-1; d_call: -; cdr3_nt: TGCAGCGTTGGTGGTCCGGGCAATCAGCCCCAGCATTTT; cdr3_aa: CSVGGPGNQPQHF
j_call: TRBJ1-3; clone_size: -; v_call: TRBV12-5; d_call: TRBD1; cdr3_nt: TGTGCTAGTGGTTTGCGACAGGGAATCTCTGGAAACACCATATATTTT; cdr3_aa: CASGLRQGISGNTIYF
j_call: TRBJ2-5; clone_size: -; v_call: TRBV5-1; d_call: -; cdr3_nt: TGCGCCAGCAGCTTGAACCGGGACGGAGAGACCCAGTACTTC; cdr3_aa: CASSLNRDGETQYF
j_call: TRBJ1-6; clone_size: -; v_call: TRBV6-5; d_call: -; cdr3_nt: TGTGCCAGCAGTTACTCACAGATTTATAATTCACCCCTCCACTTT; cdr3_aa: CASSYSQIYNSPLHF
j_call: TRBJ2-5; clone_size: once; v_call: TRBV28; d_call: TRBD2; cdr3_nt: TGTGCCAGCAGTTCCGGGGGGAGGGAGACCCAGTACTTC; cdr3_aa: CASSSGGRETQYF
j_call: TRBJ1-1; clone_size: once; v_call: TRBV5-1; d_call: -; cdr3_nt: TGCGCCAGCAGCCCCGCCGGGGAGGACACTGAAGCTTTCTTT; cdr3_aa: CASSPAGEDTEAFF
j_call: TRBJ1-2; clone_size: -; v_call: TRBV28; d_call: -; cdr3_nt: TGTGCCAGCAGTGGGGGAGATAGCTATGGCTACACCTTC; cdr3_aa: CASSGGDSYGYTF
j_call: TRBJ1-3; clone_size: -; v_call: TRBV6-1; d_call: -; cdr3_nt: TGTGCCAGCAGTGAAGCAATGAGTCTCTCTGGAAACACCATATATTTT; cdr3_aa: CASSEAMSLSGNTIYF
j_call: TRBJ1-2; clone_size: once; v_call: TRBV29-1; d_call: -; cdr3_nt: TGCAGCGCCCAAGACATTAATGGCTACACCTTC; cdr3_aa: CSAQDINGYTF
j_call: TRBJ2-5; clone_size: -; v_call: TRBV2; d_call: TRBD1; cdr3_nt: TGTGCCAGCAGGGTGACAGGGCGGCGAGAAGAGACCCAGTACTTC; cdr3_aa: CASRVTGRREETQYF
j_call: TRBJ2-1; clone_size: -; v_call: TRBV19; d_call: -; cdr3_nt: TGTGCCAGTAGTACCGGGGGCGCGAATGAGCAGTTCTTC; cdr3_aa: CASSTGGANEQFF
j_call: TRBJ2-2; clone_size: -; v_call: TRBV5-1; d_call: TRBD2; cdr3_nt: TGCGCCAGCAGCTCGTCTAGCGGGACGAACACCGGGGAGCTGTTTTTT; cdr3_aa: CASSSSSGTNTGELFF
j_call: TRBJ1-3; clone_size: -; v_call: TRBV6-6; d_call: -; cdr3_nt: TGTGCCAGCAGTTATGGGGGGCGCTCCGGAAACACCATATATTTT; cdr3_aa: CASSYGGRSGNTIYF
j_call: TRBJ1-2; clone_size: -; v_call: TRBV2; d_call: TRBD1; cdr3_nt: TGTGCCAGCAGGAGCCAGGGGGCCGGCTATGGCTACACCTTC; cdr3_aa: CASRSQGAGYGYTF
j_call: TRBJ2-7; clone_size: -; v_call: TRBV5-1; d_call: TRBD1; cdr3_nt: TGCGCCAGCACTAAACAGGGGGCAGGGATCTACGAGCAGTACTTC; cdr3_aa: CASTKQGAGIYEQYF
j_call: TRBJ1-5; clone_size: -; v_call: TRBV10-3; d_call: -; cdr3_nt: TGTGCCATCAGGGGGGACAACAATCAGCCCCAGCATTTT; cdr3_aa: CAIRGDNNQPQHF
j_call: TRBJ2-5; clone_size: -; v_call: TRBV10-1; d_call: -; cdr3_nt: TGCGCCAGCAGTGGAGGGGAGACCCAGTACTTC; cdr3_aa: CASSGGETQYF
j_call: TRBJ2-1; clone_size: -; v_call: TRBV19; d_call: TRBD2; cdr3_nt: TGTGCCAGTAAGTCAAGCGGGGGGGTTCCCCTCAATGAGCAGTTCTTC; cdr3_aa: CASKSSGGVPLNEQFF
j_call: TRBJ1-1; clone_size: -; v_call: TRBV29-1; d_call: -; cdr3_nt: TGCAGCGTTGCTCACCCGATCGAGGCTTTCTTT; cdr3_aa: CSVAHPIEAFF
j_call: TRBJ2-3; clone_size: -; v_call: TRBV19; d_call: TRBD1; cdr3_nt: TGTGCCAGTACCCCGACAGGGGGGTTAGGAGATACGCAGTATTTT; cdr3_aa: CASTPTGGLGDTQYF
j_call: TRBJ2-7; clone_size: -; v_call: TRBV7-2; d_call: -; cdr3_nt: TGTGCCAGCAGCTTAGTAGTCGGGAGCTCCTACGAGCAGTACTTC; cdr3_aa: CASSLVVGSSYEQYF
j_call: TRBJ2-7; clone_size: -; v_call: TRBV10-3; d_call: TRBD2; cdr3_nt: TGTGCCATCAGTGAGCCGCCGGGACTAAGCTCCTACGAGCAGTACTTC; cdr3_aa: CAISEPPGLSSYEQYF
j_call: TRBJ2-3; clone_size: -; v_call: TRBV5-1; d_call: -; cdr3_nt: TGCGCCAGCAGCTTGGTTGCGGGGCCCACAGATACGCAGTATTTT; cdr3_aa: CASSLVAGPTDTQYF
j_call: TRBJ2-7; clone_size: -; v_call: TRBV10-3; d_call: -; cdr3_nt: TGTGCCATCAGACCAACATTCTCTGCCTACGAGCAGTACTTC; cdr3_aa: CAIRPTFSAYEQYF
j_call: TRBJ1-1; clone_size: -; v_call: TRBV5-1; d_call: -; cdr3_nt: TGCGCCAGCAGCTTGGCTGCAGGGATGAACACTGAAGCTTTCTTT; cdr3_aa: CASSLAAGMNTEAFF
j_call: TRBJ1-6; clone_size: -; v_call: TRBV18; d_call: -; cdr3_nt: TGTGCCAGCTCACCAATAGGGACGGGCTCACCCCTCCACTTT; cdr3_aa: CASSPIGTGSPLHF
j_call: TRBJ2-4; clone_size: -; v_call: TRBV28; d_call: TRBD1; cdr3_nt: TGTGCCAGCAGTTTTGCGGACAGGATTGCGGACATTCAGTACTTC; cdr3_aa: CASSFADRIADIQYF
j_call: TRBJ1-6; clone_size: -; v_call: TRBV30; d_call: TRBD1; cdr3_nt: TGTGCCTGGAATTCAGGGGGCAATTCACCCCTCCACTTT; cdr3_aa: CAWNSGGNSPLHF
j_call: TRBJ2-5; clone_size: -; v_call: TRBV18; d_call: -; cdr3_nt: TGTGCCAGCTCACCACTCAGCCAACAAGAGACCCAGTACTTC; cdr3_aa: CASSPLSQQETQYF